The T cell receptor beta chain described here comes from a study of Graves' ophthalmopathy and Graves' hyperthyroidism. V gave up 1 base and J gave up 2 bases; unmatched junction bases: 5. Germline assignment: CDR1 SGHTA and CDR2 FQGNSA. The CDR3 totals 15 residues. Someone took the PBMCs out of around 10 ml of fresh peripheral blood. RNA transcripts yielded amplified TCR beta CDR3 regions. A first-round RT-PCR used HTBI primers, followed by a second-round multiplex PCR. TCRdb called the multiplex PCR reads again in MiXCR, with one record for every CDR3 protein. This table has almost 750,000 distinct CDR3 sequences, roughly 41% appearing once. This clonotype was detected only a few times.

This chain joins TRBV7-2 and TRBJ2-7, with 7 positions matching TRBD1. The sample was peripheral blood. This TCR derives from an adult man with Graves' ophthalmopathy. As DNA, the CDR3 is TGTGCCAGCAGCTTAGTGGCAGGGGGTCCCTACGAGCAGTACTTC. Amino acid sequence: CASSLVAGGPYEQYF.